The next 25 T cell receptor beta chains were all read from a single sample in a study of technical replicates of blood from a handful of donors. Profiled with immunoSEQ multiplex PCR; TCRdb holds only in-frame clones, not every one. The table includes 55,000 to 70,000 clones, under 90% detected once. Sequencing used PBMCs. These receptors were obtained from a human donor in good health. Some clones in this sample may be carry-over from other donors' samples.

The V and J genes are TRBV15 and TRBJ2-1, with TRBD2 matching over 10 bases. The J segment lost 6 bases and the V segment lost 0 bases, leaving 8 bases of the junction unmatched. Germline loops: CDR1 LNHNV, CDR2 YYDKDF (reference sequence). CDR3 size: 17 residues. The CDR3 loop reads CATSRDSHSGRGNEQFF. For the CDR3, the DNA is TGTGCCACCAGCAGAGACTCCCACAGCGGGAGGGGCAATGAGCAGTTCTTC. Together with reference TRBV15 and TRBJ2-1, the CDR3 gives the full variable domain: DAMVIQNPRYQVTQFGKPVTLSCSQTLNHNVMYWYQQKSSQAPKLLFHYYDKDFNNEADTPDNFQSRRPNTSFCFLDIRSPGLGDTAMYLCATSRDSHSGRGNEQFFGPGTRLTVL.

This clone was observed a handful of times. The CDR3, as DNA: TGTGCCAGCAGCCAGCCGGGACAACGGGTTGGCTACACCTTC. This encodes CASSQPGQRVGYTF. The chain has TRBV4-2 and TRBJ1-2; D perhaps matches TRBD1 (6 bases). CDR1 and CDR2 from the germline V gene are LGHNA and YNFKEQ. V was cut by 3 bases and J by 7 bases, with 15 bases left in between. CDR3 size: 14 residues.

The rearrangement links TRBV27 to TRBJ1-2; D remains unclear. V lost 5 bases and J 4 bases, leaving 14 bases between the germline ends. Germline V gene sequence: CDR1 MNHEY, CDR2 SMNVEV (reference sequence). The CDR3 has 14 amino acids. The CDR3 nucleotides read TGTGCCAGCAGTCCTAATCACGACTCCTATGGCTACACCTTC. Its protein product is CASSPNHDSYGYTF.

The rearrangement uses TRBV7-9 and TRBJ1-1, with D perhaps TRBD1 (5 bases). Trimming stripped 7 bases from V and 4 bases from J, with 19 bases between. This CDR3 has 15 residues. Germline V CDR1 and CDR2: SEHNR, FQNEAQ (reference sequence). CDR3 nucleotides: TGTGCCAGCAAACTCCAGGGCGGGGGACCCACTGAAGCTTTCTTT. This sequence encodes CASKLQGGGPTEAFF.

The chain combines TRBV7-6 with TRBJ1-6; 8 nucleotides match TRBD1. This CDR3 has 15 amino acids. The V segment lost 5 bases and the J segment 7 bases; nucleotides outside the gene matches: 7. CDR1 SGHVS and CDR2 FNYEAQ come from the germline V gene. In DNA form, the CDR3 reads TGTGCCAGCAGCCCCTCGGACAGGGAAAATTCACCCCTCCACTTT. As protein: CASSPSDRENSPLHF.

V is TRBV12-5 and J is TRBJ2-5; 9 bases fit TRBD2. V lost 0 bases, J lost 2 bases, and 7 bases stayed unmatched. Germline V CDR1 and CDR2: LGHNT, FRNRAP. The CDR3 is made up of 17 amino acids. The CDR3 region has the DNA TGTGCTAGTGGTTTGGTACGCTCAGCGGGGGGACAAGAGACCCAGTACTTC. This sequence encodes CASGLVRSAGGQETQYF.

This chain connects TRBV7-9 to TRBJ2-2, with 11 bases lining up with TRBD2. Germline lookup yields CDR1 SEHNR and CDR2 FQNEAQ (reference sequence). The CDR3 is 17 residues long. Losses at the gene ends were 0 bases for V and 1 base for J; bases not matched to a gene: 1. The CDR3 bases are TGTGCCAGCAGCTTAGCGCTAGCGGGAGGGAACACCGGGGAGCTGTTTTTT. This translates into CASSLALAGGNTGELFF.

The chain employs TRBV5-1 and TRBJ2-5, with 11 bases that match TRBD2. The germline CDR1 and CDR2 sequences are SGHRS and YFSETQ. CDR3 length: 16 amino acids. Unmatched junction bases numbered 8, after V lost 0 bases and J lost 7 bases. The CDR3 nucleotides read TGCGCCAGCAGCTTGGTTAGCGGGGGGGCCGAGGGGACCCAGTACTTC. Translating gives CASSLVSGGAEGTQYF.

This clone has only a few counts. The junction does not match germline at one end; this may be a read error. V usage is TRBV4-2 and J usage is TRBJ1-1; D unresolved. Germline V gene lookup returns CDR1 LGHNA and CDR2 YNFKEQ. This CDR3 has 13 residues. CDR3 DNA: TGTGCCAGCAGCCAAGACGAAAACACCGGGGTGAAATTT. Its translation: CASSQDENTGVKF.

This sequence joins TRBV6-1 and TRBJ1-1, with D possibly matching TRBD1 (6 bases). Trimming took 8 bases from V and 5 from J, leaving 12 bases between them. CDR3 length equals 12 residues. In germline, CDR1 is MNHNS, CDR2 SASEGT. CDR3 nucleotide sequence: TGTGCCAGCTCACCCCAGGGGACTGAAGCTTTCTTT. This translates into CASSPQGTEAFF.

In DNA form, the CDR3 reads TGTGCCAGCAGTGACGTGTCTAGCGGGGGTCGGGACGAGCAGTACTTC. It is translated as CASSDVSSGGRDEQYF. The chain couples TRBV2 to TRBJ2-7; 10 nucleotides align to TRBD2. The CDR3 sequence is 16 residues long. Germline CDR1 and CDR2: SNHLY and FYNNEI. V shed 3 bases and J 5 bases; nucleotides not matched to a gene: 10.

This clone was observed a few times. Other DNA sequences from this sample encode an identical CDR3 as well. The genes are TRBV4-3 and TRBJ1-5, with D uncertain. CDR1 is LGHNA, CDR2 YSLEER, per germline. CDR3 length: 14 amino acids. Trimming removed 0 bases at V and 5 bases at J, with 8 bases between. CDR3 in DNA: TGCGCCAGCAGCCAAGATAGGCAGGATCAGCCCCAGCATTTT. It translates to CASSQDRQDQPQHF.

This clone was found once. The chain carries TRBV7-9 and TRBJ1-6; D might be TRBD1 (5 bases). Germline CDR1 and CDR2: SEHNR and FQNEAQ (reference sequence). Trimming left V 7 bases short and J 6 bases short, with 16 bases between. The CDR3 totals 15 residues. The CDR3 region has the DNA TGTGCCAGCAACGACCGGGACTCAACTAATTCACCCCTCCACTTT. Translating gives CASNDRDSTNSPLHF.

V and J are TRBV7-6 and TRBJ1-3; D gene uncertain. Germline V CDR1 and CDR2: SGHVS, FNYEAQ. CDR3 length equals 15 residues. V was pared by 0 bases and J by 0 bases, with 6 bases between. CDR3 DNA sequence: TGTGCCAGCAGCTTAGCCCCAGGCTCTGGAAACACCATATATTTT. Encoded protein: CASSLAPGSGNTIYF.

The chain uses TRBV9 and TRBJ1-1, with D possibly being TRBD1 (5 bases). V was trimmed by 0 bases and J by 0 bases, leaving 9 bases between them. From germline, CDR1 is SGDLS and CDR2 YYNGEE. This CDR3 spans 15 amino acids. CDR3 sequence reads: CASSVGGAMNTEAFF. Written as DNA, the CDR3 is TGTGCCAGCAGCGTAGGTGGGGCTATGAACACTGAAGCTTTCTTT. The full variable domain, its missing parts supplied by reference TRBV9 and TRBJ1-1, is DSGVTQTPKHLITATGQRVTLRCSPRSGDLSVYWYQQSLDQGLQFLIQYYNGEERAKGNILERFSAQQFPDLHSELNLSSLELGDSALYFCASSVGGAMNTEAFFGQGTRLTVV.

The chain has TRBV7-6 and TRBJ2-5, with D unresolved. Trimming took 1 base from V and 3 from J, leaving 6 bases between them. CDR3 length equals 13 residues. The germline V gene encodes CDR1 SGHVS and CDR2 FNYEAQ. This chain's CDR3 is CASSLGSKETQYF. As DNA, the CDR3 is TGTGCCAGCAGCTTAGGTTCTAAAGAGACCCAGTACTTC. Together with reference TRBV7-6 and TRBJ2-5, the CDR3 gives the full variable domain: GAGVSQSPRYKVTKRGQDVALRCDPISGHVSLYWYRQALGQGPEFLTYFNYEAQQDKSGLPNDRFSAERPEGSISTLTIQRTEQRDSAMYRCASSLGSKETQYFGPGTRLLVL.

The chain carries TRBV2 and TRBJ2-3; 9 bases align to TRBD2. Germline values: CDR1 SNHLY, CDR2 FYNNEI. J lost 2 bases, V lost 3 bases, and 9 bases had no gene match. The CDR3 is made up of 17 amino acids. CDR3 in DNA: TGTGCCAGCAGTGAGAAGTTCGGACTAGCGAACACAGATACGCAGTATTTT. Amino acids: CASSEKFGLANTDTQYF. Variable domain in full (rest from reference TRBV2 and TRBJ2-3): EPEVTQTPSHQVTQMGQEVILRCVPISNHLYFYWYRQILGQKVEFLVSFYNNEISEKSEIFDDQFSVERPDGSNFTLKIRSTKLEDSAMYFCASSEKFGLANTDTQYFGPGTRLTVL.

This chain links TRBV4-2 with TRBJ1-1, with 8 bases lining up with TRBD1. Per germline, CDR1 LGHNA and CDR2 YNFKEQ. CDR3 length: 15 amino acids. J lost 3 bases, V lost 1 base, and 4 bases had no gene match. The CDR3 sequence is CASSQVDRGDTEAFF. DNA of the CDR3: TGTGCCAGCAGCCAAGTCGACAGGGGCGACACTGAAGCTTTCTTT.

The chain is built from TRBV7-9 and TRBJ1-1; 8 positions agree with TRBD1. Germline-derived CDR1 and CDR2 are SEHNR and FQNEAQ (reference sequence). V dropped 3 bases and J dropped 3; count of bases not matched to a gene: 6. The CDR3 length is 15 residues. CDR3 DNA sequence: TGTGCCAGCAGCTTTCCCAGGGGGCGAGACACTGAAGCTTTCTTT. It specifies CASSFPRGRDTEAFF.

The chain is built from TRBV15 and TRBJ1-5; 7 bases agree with TRBD1. In germline, CDR1 is LNHNV, CDR2 YYDKDF (reference sequence). The ends lost 3 bases at V and 6 bases at J; junction bases unmatched: 8. The CDR3 is made up of 15 amino acids. The chain's CDR3 is CATSRGPGGFQPQHF. The CDR3 DNA is TGTGCCACCAGCAGGGGTCCAGGGGGTTTTCAGCCCCAGCATTTT.

The sample holds one count of this clone. The chain employs TRBV6-8 and TRBJ2-5; the match to TRBD2 covers 15 bases. The CDR3 is 14 residues long. The J segment lost 5 bases and the V segment lost 10 bases, leaving 5 bases of the junction unmatched. The germline gives CDR1 MNHGY, CDR2 SAAAGT. The CDR3 loop reads CAIGLAGGEETQYF. The CDR3, as DNA: TGTGCCATAGGACTAGCGGGGGGGGAGGAGACCCAGTACTTC.

The chain joins TRBV30 to TRBJ2-5; no definite D call. V was pared by 2 bases and J by 1 base, with 8 bases between. This CDR3 has 13 residues. Germline CDR1 and CDR2: GTSNPN and SVGIG (reference sequence). CDR3 sequence: CAWSPASQETQYF. The CDR3 DNA follows: TGTGCCTGGAGTCCAGCTAGCCAAGAGACCCAGTACTTC.

The J gene is TRBJ1-1, the V gene TRBV18; no clear D gene. Deletions cut 3 bases from V and 1 base from J, with 9 bases between. CDR1 KGHSH and CDR2 LQKENI come from the germline V gene. This CDR3 spans 14 amino acids. As DNA, the CDR3 is TGTGCCAGCTCACCGCAGGTCGGGAACACTGAAGCTTTCTTT. Protein sequence: CASSPQVGNTEAFF.

This clone occurred a few times. The chain has TRBV10-3 and TRBJ1-6, with D perhaps TRBD1 (5 bases). The length of the CDR3 is 15 residues. V gave up 10 bases and J gave up 12 bases, with 25 bases separating them. From germline, CDR1 is ENHRY and CDR2 SYGVKD. The CDR3 reads CATREEARGVGPLHF. CDR3 DNA sequence: TGTGCCACCCGGGAGGAGGCGCGGGGGGTCGGACCCCTCCACTTT.

In this sample, this clone turned up once. The chain employs TRBV4-2 and TRBJ2-2; 8 bases fit TRBD1. The CDR3 totals 14 residues. V shed 3 bases and J 13 bases; nucleotides not matched to a gene: 10. Germline values: CDR1 LGHNA, CDR2 YNFKEQ. DNA of the CDR3: TGTGCCAGCAGCCAGGCGCCCGGACAGGGTCCGCTGTTTTTT. This gives the protein CASSQAPGQGPLFF.